These 8 T cell receptor beta chains share one sample of origin, sequenced in a study of blood T cells in healthy people across ages. A second roughly 7 to 11 cycle PCR used barcoded and J-beta primers. MiXCR, run by TCRdb on the 5' RACE reads, gives a single entry per CDR3 protein. The repertoire holds 1.5 million to 2 million distinct CDR3 sequences, with roughly 27% as singletons. Sequencing was done on a sample of blood. These receptor sequences come from a woman aged 25 to 39 in good health.

This clonotype was detected only a few times. The J gene is TRBJ2-3, the V gene TRBV5-1; 7 nucleotides line up with TRBD2. Germline values: CDR1 SGHRS, CDR2 YFSETQ. The CDR3 length is 18 residues. V lost 0 bases to trimming and J lost 2 bases; unmatched junction nucleotides: 12. For the CDR3, the DNA is TGCGCCAGCAGCTTGGGATCCGGACTAGGGTTGGCCACAGATACGCAGTATTTT. It specifies CASSLGSGLGLATDTQYF.

The chain combines TRBV12-3 or TRBV12-4 with TRBJ1-5; a possible D gene is TRBD1 (5 bases). Trimming took off 5 bases at V and 3 bases at J, with 14 bases between the two ends. The CDR3 has 15 amino acids. The chain's CDR3 is CASSTTDSSNQPQHF. The CDR3 DNA reads as TGTGCCAGCAGTACGACCGACAGCTCCAATCAGCCCCAGCATTTT.

The gene calls are TRBV7-9 and TRBJ1-2, with 9 bases identical to TRBD1. The germline V gene encodes CDR1 SEHNR and CDR2 FQNEAQ (reference sequence). J lost 6 bases, V lost 2 bases, and 1 base had no gene match. The CDR3 sequence is 13 residues long. The chain's CDR3 is CASSLYRGHGYTF. In nucleotides, the CDR3 is TGTGCCAGCAGCTTATACAGGGGGCATGGCTACACCTTC. Filled out from reference TRBV7-9 and TRBJ1-2, the complete variable domain reads DTGVSQNPRHKITKRGQNVTFRCDPISEHNRLYWYRQTLGQGPEFLTYFQNEAQLEKSRLLSDRFSAERPKGSFSTLEIQRTEQGDSAMYLCASSLYRGHGYTFGSGTRLTVV.

This sequence joins TRBV7-9 and TRBJ2-1, with D uncertain. Germline CDR1 SEHNR, CDR2 FQNEAQ (reference sequence). This CDR3 region has 13 residues. Trimming cost V 1 base and J 10 bases, with 11 bases left between them. The CDR3 sequence: CASSLDTAGEQFF. The CDR3, as DNA: TGTGCCAGCAGCTTAGACACCGCAGGCGAGCAGTTCTTC.

Many counts were recorded for this clonotype. The genes are TRBV6-1 and TRBJ2-6; D might be TRBD1 or TRBD2, each matching 6 bases. The CDR3 consists of 15 residues. V dropped 6 bases and J dropped 0 bases, with 9 bases sitting between them. Germline assignment: CDR1 MNHNS and CDR2 SASEGT. CDR3 coding DNA: TGTGCCAGCAGAGGGGGGAGCTCTGGGGCCAACGTCCTGACTTTC. Translating gives CASRGGSSGANVLTF.

This clonotype was seen only once. The chain combines TRBV24-1 with TRBJ2-4, with D hard to call. The germline gives CDR1 KGHDR, CDR2 SFDVKD. This CDR3 comprises 16 residues. The ends were cut back, 7 bases at V and 2 bases at J, with 17 bases in the middle. CDR3 bases: TGTGCCACCAGGCCTCCCATCCTTGGATCCAAAAACATTCAGTACTTC. This gives the protein CATRPPILGSKNIQYF.

There are many counts of this clonotype. This chain joins TRBV20-1 and TRBJ1-5; 10 bases fit TRBD1. This CDR3 region has 15 residues. The V gene end was trimmed by 5 bases and the J gene end by 0 bases; junction bases not matched to a gene: 4. Germline lookup yields CDR1 DFQATT and CDR2 SNEGSKA (reference sequence). This chain's CDR3 is CSAGGQGDSNQPQHF. In DNA form, the CDR3 reads TGCAGTGCTGGAGGACAGGGGGATAGCAATCAGCCCCAGCATTTT.

The sample holds a few counts of this clonotype. The chain combines TRBV19 with TRBJ1-4; no clear D. The CDR3 spans 16 residues. The germline V gene has CDR1 LNHDA and CDR2 SQIVND (reference sequence). V was cut by 6 bases and J by 5 bases, with 19 bases left in between. The CDR3 coding sequence is TGTGCCAGTAGGTTCACTGGGAACATGAGGAATGAAAAACTGTTTTTT. Protein sequence: CASRFTGNMRNEKLFF.